This is a list of T cell receptor beta chains from one sample in a study of T cell changes during pregnancy in multiple sclerosis. Assay: immunoSEQ multiplex PCR; the TCRdb copy retains only in-frame clones and omits some. The sample records some 57,000 clones, around 89% being singletons. Sequenced material: peripheral blood, taken in the first trimester of pregnancy. These receptors were obtained from a female donor in good health, enrolled as a control in a pregnancy study. The CDR3 runs from the conserved cysteine through the conserved F or W. D genes are given only for firm matches. Rows may omit the clone size; those that give it use once, few, many or a size class.

TRBJ2-7	TRBV7-2	16	NA	TRBD1	TGTGCCAGCAGACCCTTGGGACAGGGACTGACCTACGAGCAGTACTTC	CASRPLGQGLTYEQYF
TRBJ1-1	TRBV10-2	15	NA	NA	TGCGCCAGCTTAGCATCACAGGGTCGTAAAACTGAAGCTTTCTTT	CASLASQGRKTEAFF
TRBJ1-5	TRBV5-1	14	NA	TRBD1	TGCGCCAGCAGCTTGACAGGGGAGATTCAGCCCCAGCATTTT	CASSLTGEIQPQHF
TRBJ1-1	TRBV6-1	16	NA	NA	TGTGCCAGCAGTGGGACAGAATGGGTGCTGAACACTGAAGCTTTCTTT	CASSGTEWVLNTEAFF
TRBJ1-4	TRBV15	16	NA	NA	TGTGCCACCAGCAGAGAGTCGGACAGCTCCAATGAAAAACTGTTTTTT	CATSRESDSSNEKLFF
TRBJ1-1	TRBV12-5	17	NA	TRBD1	TGTGCTAGTGGTTTGTATCTCCTGGACAGGGAGAACACTGAAGCTTTCTTT	CASGLYLLDRENTEAFF
TRBJ2-5	TRBV7-3	13	NA	TRBD1	TGTGCCAGCAGCTGGGACAGGGAAGAGACCCAGTACTTC	CASSWDREETQYF
TRBJ2-2	TRBV6-1	16	NA	NA	TGTGCCAGCAGTGCGGGGAACAGGGCGTTCACCGGGGAGCTGTTTTTT	CASSAGNRAFTGELFF
TRBJ1-5	TRBV7-9	18	NA	TRBD1	TGTGCCACTACACCGGGACAGGGGGCATCTTACAGCAATCAGCCCCAGCATTTT	CATTPGQGASYSNQPQHF
TRBJ2-7	TRBV27	13	NA	NA	TGTGCCAGCAGTTCGACTAGCTCCTACGAGCAGTACTTC	CASSSTSSYEQYF
TRBJ2-1	TRBV5-5	15	NA	TRBD1	TGTGCCAGCAACAATCCGGGACAGGGGTACGATGAGCAGTTCTTC	CASNNPGQGYDEQFF
TRBJ1-1	TRBV16	13	once	TRBD1	TGTGCCAGCAGTGCCACAGGGGTCACTGAAGCTTTCTTT	CASSATGVTEAFF
TRBJ1-5	TRBV5-5	14	NA	NA	TGTGCCAGCAGCCCCGACACAAGCAATCAGCCCCAGCATTTT	CASSPDTSNQPQHF
TRBJ1-5	TRBV9	14	NA	NA	TGTGCCAGCAGCGTAGGCGGCAGCAATCAGCCCCAGCATTTT	CASSVGGSNQPQHF
TRBJ1-2	TRBV30	13	NA	TRBD1	TGTGCCTGGAGTCGGGACAGGCCTGTGGGCTACACCTTC	CAWSRDRPVGYTF
TRBJ2-7	TRBV1	13	NA	NA	TGCACCAGCAGCCAAGATCTGGGACAGGGGGACGACTTC	CTSSQDLGQGDDF
TRBJ2-3	TRBV4-2	15	NA	NA	TGTGCCAGCAGCCTCCCGGACTCAAGTCGAGATACGCAGTATTTT	CASSLPDSSRDTQYF
TRBJ2-5	TRBV2	12	NA	NA	TGTGCCAGCGATCGGGGTGGGGAGACCCAGTACTTC	CASDRGGETQYF
TRBJ2-5	TRBV2	14	NA	TRBD1	TGTGCCAGCAGCCGGACAGGGATTCAAGAGACCCAGTACTTC	CASSRTGIQETQYF
TRBJ2-1	TRBV7-2	13	NA	TRBD2	TGTGCCAGCGAGCGGGGCTCGTACAATGAGCAGTTCTTC	CASERGSYNEQFF
TRBJ2-5	TRBV7-8	14	NA	NA	TGTGCCAGCAGCGTTGGAGGCCCCCAAGAGACCCAGTACTTC	CASSVGGPQETQYF
TRBJ1-1	TRBV4-2	14	NA	NA	TGTGCCAGCAGCCAAGACAGTGGTAGGGGGAAAGCTTTCTTT	CASSQDSGRGKAFF
TRBJ1-5	TRBV30	13	NA	NA	TGTGCCTGGAGTGGGGGCCTCAATCAGCCCCAGCATTTT	CAWSGGLNQPQHF
TRBJ2-7	TRBV9	18	NA	NA	TGTGCCAGCAGCGTAGTAGCACACCCCGGGACATCAGGATACGAGCAGTACTTC	CASSVVAHPGTSGYEQYF
TRBJ1-1	TRBV18	14	NA	NA	TGTGCCAGCTCACCAACTAGGATGGGCACTGAAGCTTTCTTT	CASSPTRMGTEAFF
TRBJ2-7	TRBV6-1	14	NA	NA	TGTGCCACCGAGAGCGGACAGAAGACCTACGAGCAGTACTTC	CATESGQKTYEQYF
TRBJ1-6	TRBV4-3	15	once	NA	TGCGCCAGCAGCCAAGGGACAGACTATAATTCACCCCTCCACTTT	CASSQGTDYNSPLHF
TRBJ2-3	TRBV15	13	NA	NA	TGTGCCACCAGCAGAGATTACACAGATACGCAGTATTTT	CATSRDYTDTQYF
TRBJ1-5	TRBV6-1	15	NA	NA	TGTGCCAGCAGTCGCCACAGGGCCAGCAATCAGCCCCAGCATTTT	CASSRHRASNQPQHF
TRBJ2-1	TRBV2	15	NA	TRBD2	TGTGCCAGCAGTGAAGTAGCGGGGGGGGTCAATGAGCAGTTCTTC	CASSEVAGGVNEQFF
TRBJ2-3	TRBV2	13	NA	NA	TGTGCCAGATCAGGCATGGCGATAGATACGCAGTATTTT	CARSGMAIDTQYF
TRBJ1-6	TRBV7-3	14	NA	NA	TGTGCCAGCGGGCTCGCTGGGGCCAATTCACCCCTCCACTTT	CASGLAGANSPLHF
TRBJ1-1	TRBV25-1	12	once	NA	TGTGCCAGCAGTGGAAATGGGCTGGAAGCTTTCTTT	CASSGNGLEAFF
TRBJ1-4	TRBV6-5	15	NA	TRBD1	TGTGCCAGCAGTTACCTCGGGACAGCTAATGAAAAACTGTTTTTT	CASSYLGTANEKLFF
TRBJ1-1	TRBV27	16	NA	NA	TGTGCCAGCAGTTTCTACCCTGACAGACGGAACACTGAAGCTTTCTTT	CASSFYPDRRNTEAFF
TRBJ2-3	TRBV7-3	14	NA	NA	TGTGCCAGCAGCTTAGTGGGAGGCCAAGATACGCAGTATTTT	CASSLVGGQDTQYF
TRBJ1-3	TRBV2	16	NA	TRBD1	TGTGCCAGCAGTGTCCCGACAGGGACAGCTGGAAACACCATATATTTT	CASSVPTGTAGNTIYF
TRBJ1-5	TRBV4-1	13	NA	NA	TGCGCCAGCAGCCAAGATATGGAGGAGCCCCAGCATTTT	CASSQDMEEPQHF
TRBJ1-1	TRBV19	13	NA	NA	TGTGCCAGTAGTATAGTGGGGGGCACTGAAGCTTTCTTT	CASSIVGGTEAFF
TRBJ1-1	TRBV19	15	NA	TRBD1	TGTGCCAGTAGTCTACAGGGGCGCGTGGGCACTGAAGCTTTCTTT	CASSLQGRVGTEAFF
TRBJ1-4	TRBV18	13	NA	NA	TGTGCCAGCTCACCACCGGACAGAGAAAAACTGTTTTTT	CASSPPDREKLFF
TRBJ1-5	TRBV27	14	NA	NA	TGTGCCAGCAGTTTTGGGAGGCCCGGCCAGCCCCAGCATTTT	CASSFGRPGQPQHF
TRBJ2-3	TRBV6-6	15	once	TRBD2	TGTGCCAGCAGTTACTCTGGCGGGGGGGCTGATACGCAGTATTTT	CASSYSGGGADTQYF